The 21 T cell receptor beta chains in this list originate from one sample, sequenced in a study of beta chain features in type 1 diabetes. Expressed TCRB transcripts were sequenced after all isolated RNA was converted to cDNA. The protocol was immunoSEQ multiplex PCR, while the TCRdb copy is restricted to in-frame clones and leaves out a portion. The sample records tens of thousands of clones, roughly 31% being singletons. The sample was stem cell memory CD4+ T cells from blood. These receptors were obtained from a woman younger than 35 in good health.

The rearrangement uses TRBV11-3 and TRBJ2-5, with 11 positions matching TRBD2. This CDR3 has 14 amino acids. Germline CDR1 is SGHNT and CDR2 is YENEEA. V lost 5 bases to trimming and J lost 4 bases; unmatched junction nucleotides: 3. The DNA of the CDR3 is TGTGCCAGCAGCCCCGGACTAGCGGGAGAGACCCAGTACTTC. Translated, it gives CASSPGLAGETQYF. The full variable domain, rest sourced from reference TRBV11-3 and TRBJ2-5, is EAGVVQSPRYKIIEKKQPVAFWCNPISGHNTLYWYLQNLGQGPELLIRYENEEAVDDSQLPKDRFSAERLKGVDSTLKIQPAELGDSAVYLCASSPGLAGETQYFGPGTRLLVL.

The rearrangement joins TRBV9 to TRBJ2-7, with 8 bases matching TRBD1. Germline values: CDR1 SGDLS, CDR2 YYNGEE. The CDR3 totals 15 residues. Trimming removed 2 bases from V and 0 bases from J; junction bases left unmatched: 4. In DNA form, the CDR3 reads TGTGCCAGCAGCGTGGGGACAGGAGTCTCCTACGAGCAGTACTTC. Its protein is CASSVGTGVSYEQYF.

The rearrangement links TRBV10-3 to TRBJ1-3, with 8 bases matching TRBD1. After removal of 6 bases from V and 0 bases from J, the junction contained 1 base not matched to a gene. This CDR3 has 14 amino acids. Germline lookup yields CDR1 ENHRY and CDR2 SYGVKD. The CDR3 nucleotides are TGTGCCATCAGGGGGACAGGCTCTGGAAACACCATATATTTT. It codes for CAIRGTGSGNTIYF.

This clone was recorded a few times. The V and J genes are TRBV4-2 and TRBJ2-3; D gene ambiguous. V lost 0 bases, J lost 6 bases, and 7 bases lay in between. CDR1 LGHNA and CDR2 YNFKEQ come from the germline V gene. There are 13 residues in the CDR3. CDR3 bases: TGTGCCAGCAGCCAAGAGTTGAGGGATACGCAGTATTTT. Its translation is CASSQELRDTQYF.

The chain is built from TRBV2 and TRBJ2-5; TRBD1 agrees at 7 bases. The CDR3 totals 12 residues. The trim removed 10 bases at V and 4 bases at J, leaving 6 bases unmatched. Germline V gene data show CDR1 as SNHLY and CDR2 as FYNNEI. The CDR3 bases are TGTGCCACGGGGACAGTGGGAGAGACCCAGTACTTC. Its protein product is CATGTVGETQYF.

This rearrangement joins TRBV14 to TRBJ1-3; D uncertain. The CDR3 totals 12 residues. In germline, CDR1 is SGHDN, CDR2 FVKESK. V lost 4 bases to trimming and J lost 4 bases, with 5 bases between them. DNA of the CDR3: TGTGCCAGCAGCCGCGTCGGAAACACCATATATTTT. As protein: CASSRVGNTIYF. Full variable domain (rest looked up from reference TRBV14 and TRBJ1-3): EAGVTQFPSHSVIEKGQTVTLRCDPISGHDNLYWYRRVMGKEIKFLLHFVKESKQDESGMPNNRFLAERTGGTYSTLKVQPAELEDSGVYFCASSRVGNTIYFGEGSWLTVV.

The chain uses TRBV2 and TRBJ1-1; 8 bases are shared with TRBD1. With 6 bases clipped from V and 6 bases from J, the junction kept 6 bases outside the gene matches. Germline-derived CDR1 and CDR2 are SNHLY and FYNNEI. This CDR3 region has 13 residues. As DNA, the CDR3 is TGTGCCAGCAGAGGAACAGGGGGATCTGAAGCTTTCTTT. Encoded protein: CASRGTGGSEAFF.

The table lists this clone with a few counts. This chain connects TRBV9 to TRBJ2-3, with D hard to call. Per germline, CDR1 SGDLS and CDR2 YYNGEE. This CDR3 contains 14 residues. V was shortened by 4 bases and J by 1 base, with 10 bases between the two germline ends. CDR3 DNA: TGTGCCAGCAGCCCGAGGTCGCGCACAGATACGCAGTATTTT. It translates to CASSPRSRTDTQYF.

J is TRBJ2-7 and V is TRBV12-5; tentatively, D is TRBD2 (5 bases). CDR1 is LGHNT, CDR2 FRNRAP, per germline. V was cut by 3 bases and J by 4 bases, with 22 bases left in between. There are 17 residues in the CDR3. CDR3 amino acids: CASGFSQAVGLGYEQYF. CDR3 DNA sequence: TGTGCTAGTGGTTTCTCCCAAGCGGTGGGGTTAGGGTACGAGCAGTACTTC.

This rearrangement joins TRBV4-2 to TRBJ1-3; D gene uncertain. The CDR3 runs 15 residues. V gave up 1 base and J gave up 0 bases, with 7 bases separating them. From germline, CDR1 is LGHNA and CDR2 YNFKEQ. This CDR3 reads CASSQAGYSGNTIYF. The DNA of the CDR3 is TGTGCCAGCAGCCAAGCCGGTTACTCTGGAAACACCATATATTTT.

The rearrangement uses TRBV30 and TRBJ2-5; D remains ambiguous. Germline values: CDR1 GTSNPN, CDR2 SVGIG (reference sequence). Trimming removed 4 bases at V and 2 bases at J, with 5 bases between. There are 11 residues in the CDR3. DNA of the CDR3: TGTGCCTGGATACAGCAAGAGACCCAGTACTTC. Translated, it gives CAWIQQETQYF.

The chain recombines TRBV5-6 with TRBJ2-7; TRBD1 might be the D (5 bases). Deletions cut 0 bases from V and 5 bases from J, with 15 bases between. CDR1 and CDR2 (germline): SGHDT, YYEEEE. The CDR3 is 15 residues long. The DNA of the CDR3 is TGTGCCAGCAGCTTGGCAGGGCCTTCTTATCACGAGCAGTACTTC. As protein: CASSLAGPSYHEQYF.

V is TRBV7-9 and J is TRBJ2-3; 8 bases fit TRBD1. CDR3 size: 17 residues. V lost 3 bases, J lost 3 bases, and 11 bases stayed unmatched. Germline V gene lookup returns CDR1 SEHNR and CDR2 FQNEAQ (reference sequence). Here the CDR3 reads CASSFPGQGFGTDTQYF. CDR3 bases: TGTGCCAGCAGCTTCCCAGGACAGGGTTTTGGGACAGATACGCAGTATTTT.

There are a few counts of this clone. V is TRBV10-3 and J is TRBJ2-3; D is perhaps TRBD2 (6 bases). V was trimmed by 8 bases and J by 5 bases, leaving 23 bases between them. The length of the CDR3 is 16 residues. Looked up from germline, CDR1 is ENHRY and CDR2 is SYGVKD. CDR3 in amino acids: CAIGEPGTHSGDTQYF. Here the CDR3 DNA reads TGTGCCATCGGAGAGCCGGGAACCCATAGCGGAGATACGCAGTATTTT.

The rearrangement joins TRBV5-4 to TRBJ1-2; the match to TRBD1 covers 9 bases. The V gene end was trimmed by 0 bases and the J gene end by 6 bases; junction bases not matched to a gene: 6. The CDR3 loop spans 15 amino acids. Germline V gene lookup returns CDR1 SGHNT and CDR2 YYREEE (reference sequence). The CDR3 bases are TGTGCCAGCAGCTTGGTTGAGACAGGGGGGAATGGCTACACCTTC. Protein sequence: CASSLVETGGNGYTF.

There are a few counts of this clone. J is TRBJ2-4 and V is TRBV18; no reliable D call. The germline V gene encodes CDR1 KGHSH and CDR2 LQKENI. The CDR3 sequence is 15 residues long. Trimming pared 2 bases from V and 7 bases from J, leaving 15 bases between. DNA for the CDR3: TGTGCCAGCTCACCATTTAGCCCCCCTCTTAACATTCAGTACTTC. This translates into CASSPFSPPLNIQYF.

This clone was observed a few times. The chain uses TRBV19 and TRBJ1-6, with D perhaps matching TRBD1 (6 bases). The CDR3 consists of 15 residues. Germline CDR1 and CDR2: LNHDA and SQIVND (reference sequence). The germline V and J ends were trimmed by 4 bases and 7 bases, with 14 bases remaining between them. DNA for the CDR3: TGTGCCAGTAGTACCTTCACAGGGTCCAATTCACCCCTCCACTTT. Its protein product is CASSTFTGSNSPLHF. The full variable domain, in which reference TRBV19 and TRBJ1-6 provide the parts outside the CDR3, is DGGITQSPKYLFRKEGQNVTLSCEQNLNHDAMYWYRQDPGQGLRLIYYSQIVNDFQKGDIAEGYSVSREKKESFPLTVTSAQKNPTAFYLCASSTFTGSNSPLHFGNGTRLTVT.

This rearrangement joins TRBV7-8 to TRBJ2-1, with 7 bases aligning to TRBD1. Trimming cost V 1 base and J 0 bases; bases outside gene matches: 3. The V gene's germline CDR1 is SGHVS and CDR2 FQNEAQ. This CDR3 is 16 amino acids long. The CDR3 DNA sequence: TGTGCCAGCAGCTTAGAGACAGGGAGCTCCTACAATGAGCAGTTCTTC. This translates into CASSLETGSSYNEQFF.

This clone was counted a few times. The J gene is TRBJ2-1, the V gene TRBV29-1; 10 bases map to TRBD2. After removal of 3 bases from V and 12 bases from J, the junction contained 2 bases not matched to a gene. There are 11 residues in the CDR3. Germline loops: CDR1 SQVTM, CDR2 ANQGSEA. As DNA, the CDR3 is TGCAGCGTTGACTTAGCGGGGGGGCAGTTCTTC. This encodes CSVDLAGGQFF.

The genes are TRBV30 and TRBJ2-7, with 7 bases lining up with TRBD1. CDR3 length: 15 amino acids. V lost 4 bases and J lost 3; bases outside the gene matches: 12. Germline V gene lookup returns CDR1 GTSNPN and CDR2 SVGIG (reference sequence). The CDR3 sequence is CAWNAKTGPSYEQYF. The CDR3 DNA reads TGTGCCTGGAATGCCAAGACAGGGCCTAGCTACGAGCAGTACTTC.

This clone was picked up one time. The chain couples TRBV11-2 to TRBJ2-1; TRBD2 matches at 9 bases. The CDR3 spans 16 residues. Trimming cost V 4 bases and J 0 bases; bases outside gene matches: 4. The V gene's germline CDR1 is SGHAT and CDR2 FQNNGV. The CDR3 DNA follows: TGTGCCAGCAGCTCGATAGCGGGAGTCTCCTACAATGAGCAGTTCTTC. Translating gives CASSSIAGVSYNEQFF. The variable domain in full, with the rest retrieved from reference TRBV11-2 and TRBJ2-1, is EAGVAQSPRYKIIEKRQSVAFWCNPISGHATLYWYQQILGQGPKLLIQFQNNGVVDDSQLPKDRFSAERLKGVDSTLKIQPAKLEDSAVYLCASSSIAGVSYNEQFFGPGTRLTVL.